This T cell receptor beta chain was found in a study of blood T cell repertoires in COVID-19. Germline CDR1 reads GTSNPN; CDR2 reads SVGIG (reference sequence). The CDR3 extends over 14 amino acids. Germline trimming cut 3 bases from V and 5 bases from J; bases unmatched to any gene: 3. The authors' processing: Reference gene primer amplification in the assay estimated nucleated cell counts. Assay: immunoSEQ multiplex PCR; the TCRdb copy retains only in-frame clones and omits some. That table furnishes V, J and clone size, whereas the DNA furnished D and trimming. Here the sample spans tens of thousands of clones, around 90% being singletons.

This chain links TRBV30 with TRBJ2-1; 11 bases are shared with TRBD2. The sequenced material came from peripheral blood. This receptor was obtained from a man aged 50-60 years with active or convalescent COVID-19. CDR3 bases: TGTGCCTGGAGCGCGGGACTAGCGGACAATGAGCAGTTCTTC. Amino acid sequence: CAWSAGLADNEQFF.